This T cell receptor beta chain was documented in a study of cytomegalovirus exposure and HLA in healthy donors. General study findings and limits: There were a few CMV-associated chains whose specificity for CMV antigens was confirmed in vitro. Some TCR beta chains (164 of them) were listed as cytomegalovirus-associated. For most TCR beta V segments, an earlier analysis put the productive rate at about 87% or about 30% of the time.

Comments on this clone: Antigen: not known.

In the PCR, 60 Vbeta and 13 Jbeta primers were used. Sequenced by immunoSEQ multiplex PCR; TCRdb stores in-frame clones only, minus some. The table records about 170,000 clones, approximately 72% of them present only once. The ends lost 4 bases at V and 1 base at J; junction bases unmatched: 4. The CDR3 totals 15 residues. Germline-derived CDR1 and CDR2 are MNHEY and SVGAGI. The sequence was obtained from a female donor in good health and CMV-seronegative. The material sequenced was PBMCs. The rearrangement uses TRBV6-5 and TRBJ2-3; 8 nucleotides match TRBD1. CDR3 in DNA: TGTGCCAGCAGTTCGACAGGGGTCCGCACAGATACGCAGTATTTT. It encodes CASSSTGVRTDTQYF.